This T cell receptor beta chain is drawn from a study of CD8 T cells in ankylosing spondylitis. Study-wide results and caveats: Reactive arthritis synovial fluid and blood previously showed some of these motif variants. Disease-linked clones displayed a CD8+ phenotype and appeared relatively rarely in peripheral blood. Ankylosing spondylitis blood appeared to carry a characteristic TCR beta motif of roughly eight highly homologous variants.

The CDR3 totals 15 residues. V was shortened by 2 bases and J by 4 bases, with 12 bases between the two germline ends. The germline gives CDR1 LGHDT, CDR2 YNNKEL (reference sequence). This clonotype was observed a handful of times. Its antigen is undetermined. With molecular barcodes, quantitative 5'-RACE was used to make the TCR beta libraries. One entry per CDR3 protein results from TCRdb running MiXCR on the 5' RACE reads. Of around 340,000 distinct CDR3 sequences in the sample, about 15% were seen once. The V and J genes are TRBV3-1 and TRBJ2-1, with D perhaps matching TRBD1 (5 bases). The sequencing input was blood, either unsorted or a sorted T cell fraction (not recorded which). The receptor was derived from a male donor with ankylosing spondylitis or in good health (not recorded which). This CDR3 reads CASSQWQGDYNEQFF. The CDR3 DNA sequence: TGTGCCAGCAGCCAATGGCAGGGTGATTACAATGAGCAGTTCTTC.